This T cell receptor beta chain was observed in a study of cytomegalovirus exposure and HLA in healthy donors. The overall study: The early release's HLA-typed donors yielded 78 million or so unique TCRs.

Use of 60 Vbeta and 13 Jbeta primers characterized the PCR. The protocol was immunoSEQ multiplex PCR, while the TCRdb copy is restricted to in-frame clones and leaves out a portion. The table has 200,000 to 250,000 clones, 82% seen once. Each donor was nominally healthy when sampled (though unrecorded immune exposures were likely). Germline assignment: CDR1 SGDLS and CDR2 YYNGEE. J lost 8 bases, V lost 5 bases, and 6 bases had no gene match. The CDR3 contains 14 residues. The source material was PBMCs. The TCR originated in a woman aged 40 to 50 in good health and CMV-seropositive. The V and J genes are TRBV9 and TRBJ1-4; TRBD1 matches 10 bases. The CDR3 reads CASRGQGIREKLFF. In DNA, the CDR3 is TGTGCCAGCAGGGGACAGGGGATCCGCGAAAAACTGTTTTTT.